This T cell receptor (beta chain) appears in the sequencing data of a study of control samples from healthy donors and cancer patients. CDR1 and CDR2 (germline): SGHRS, YFSETQ. This CDR3 contains 15 residues. V lost 5 bases and J 3 bases, leaving 18 bases between the germline ends. The assay was immunoSEQ multiplex PCR, and TCRdb's table has in-frame clones only and misses some. The table includes over 10,000 clones, around 79% detected once. The chain employs TRBV5-1 and TRBJ2-7; tentative D call: TRBD1 (6 bases). The sequence was obtained from a male donor with melanoma. The sequenced material came from formalin-fixed, paraffin-embedded tissue. The CDR3 is CASRLGQLLVYEQYF. The CDR3 DNA is TGCGCCAGCAGACTCGGACAGCTTTTAGTCTACGAGCAGTACTTC. Variable domain in full (rest from reference TRBV5-1 and TRBJ2-7): KAGVTQTPRYLIKTRGQQVTLSCSPISGHRSVSWYQQTPGQGLQFLFEYFSETQRNKGNFPGRFSGRQFSNSRSEMNVSTLELGDSALYLCASRLGQLLVYEQYFGPGTRLTVT.